The 25 T cell receptor beta chains listed next were all sequenced from one sample in a study of regulatory T cells in long-lasting Graves disease. Relying on iRepertoire HTBI primers and Arm-PCR of CDR3 regions, the team built TCR beta libraries. TCRdb called the multiplex PCR reads again in MiXCR, with one record for every CDR3 protein. The sample has 350,000 to 400,000 distinct CDR3 sequences, about 14% seen once. Described time point: newly diagnosed GD, antithyroid drugs for less than 3 months. There was RNA extracted from PBMCs, and the TCR library was made from it. The sample consisted of peripheral blood mononuclear cells (PBMCs), taken at new diagnosis, from a patient treated with antithyroid drugs. The receptors shown here come from a female donor with Graves disease.

This clonotype was seen ten or more times. This chain joins TRBV29-1 and TRBJ1-4; 8 bases fit TRBD1. The germline gives CDR1 SQVTM, CDR2 ANQGSEA. The V gene end was trimmed by 5 bases and the J gene end by 6 bases; junction bases not matched to a gene: 5. The CDR3 contains 13 residues. CDR3 nucleotides: TGCAGCGTTAAGTCAGGGGGCGATGAAAAACTGTTTTTT. This gives the protein CSVKSGGDEKLFF.

The table lists this clonotype with many counts. This chain links TRBV11-2 with TRBJ2-7; D is uncertain. V was trimmed by 0 bases and J by 0 bases, leaving 12 bases between them. Looked up from germline, CDR1 is SGHAT and CDR2 is FQNNGV. The CDR3 has 16 amino acids. The CDR3 spells CASSLDRYPSSYEQYF. The DNA of the CDR3 is TGTGCCAGCAGCTTAGACAGATATCCCAGCTCCTACGAGCAGTACTTC.

This clonotype was seen many times. This sequence joins TRBV28 and TRBJ1-3, with TRBD1 matching over 9 bases. Germline V CDR1 and CDR2: MDHEN, SYDVKM. This CDR3 is 14 amino acids long. V lost 11 bases and J lost 4; bases outside the gene matches: 9. Here the CDR3 reads CAGKGTGTGNTIYF. In DNA, the CDR3 is TGTGCCGGTAAAGGGACAGGGACCGGAAACACCATATATTTT.

This clonotype was observed at least ten times. V usage is TRBV11-2 and J usage is TRBJ1-2; D is undetermined. The V gene's germline CDR1 is SGHAT and CDR2 FQNNGV. The CDR3 runs 12 residues. V lost 1 base and J 6 bases, leaving 6 bases between the germline ends. CDR3 sequence: CASSLVRDGYTF. The CDR3 DNA reads TGTGCCAGCAGCTTAGTAAGGGATGGCTACACCTTC.

This clonotype showed up many times. This chain uses TRBV5-1 with TRBJ1-2; D perhaps matches TRBD1 (5 bases). The germline V gene encodes CDR1 SGHRS and CDR2 YFSETQ. CDR3 size: 14 residues. Trimming shortened V by 6 bases and J by 7 bases, and 19 bases separated the two germline ends. This CDR3 reads CASTFVGGDSGYTF. The DNA for the CDR3 is TGCGCCAGCACATTTGTTGGGGGAGACTCTGGCTACACCTTC.

This clonotype has a count of ten or more. The chain carries TRBV6-5 and TRBJ1-5, with TRBD1 as a possible D gene (5 bases). The CDR3 is 14 amino acids. With 2 bases removed from V and 6 bases from J, the gap between germline ends came to 11 bases. CDR1 and CDR2 from the germline V gene are MNHEY and SVGAGI. CDR3 amino acids: CASSYRGSGQPQHF. As DNA, the CDR3 is TGTGCCAGCAGTTACAGGGGATCAGGTCAGCCCCAGCATTTT.

This clonotype came up a few times. This sequence joins TRBV30 and TRBJ2-3; 7 nucleotides line up with TRBD1. In germline, CDR1 is GTSNPN, CDR2 SVGIG (reference sequence). With 3 bases clipped from V and 2 bases from J, the junction kept 8 bases outside the gene matches. The CDR3 totals 15 residues. The CDR3 sequence is CAWSPGTDITDTQYF. DNA for the CDR3: TGTGCCTGGAGCCCAGGGACAGACATCACAGATACGCAGTATTTT.

This clonotype showed up many times. This chain uses TRBV3-1 with TRBJ1-4; D uncertain. The CDR3 loop spans 14 amino acids. Trimming pared 6 bases from V and 8 bases from J, leaving 16 bases between. CDR1 LGHDT and CDR2 YNNKEL come from the germline V gene (reference sequence). The CDR3 DNA is TGTGCCAGCAGAGGTGAGGGAGGAGAGGAAAAACTGTTTTTT. Its protein product is CASRGEGGEEKLFF.

At least ten counts were recorded for this clonotype. This chain joins TRBV27 and TRBJ1-1; D remains ambiguous. V was clipped by 2 bases and J by 1 base, with 17 bases between them. CDR3 size: 17 residues. CDR1 is MNHEY, CDR2 SMNVEV, per germline (reference sequence). This CDR3 reads CASSLISEGWGNTEAFF. CDR3 in DNA: TGTGCCAGCAGTTTAATTTCGGAGGGTTGGGGGAACACTGAAGCTTTCTTT.

This clonotype appeared many times. The V and J genes are TRBV4-3 and TRBJ2-5; D may be TRBD2 (5 bases). This CDR3 has 16 residues. Germline loops: CDR1 LGHNA, CDR2 YSLEER. V was pared by 0 bases and J by 2 bases, with 13 bases between. CDR3 bases: TGCGCCAGCAGCCAAGATCTAGCAGCCCCTCAAGAGACCCAGTACTTC. This gives the protein CASSQDLAAPQETQYF.

Regarding this clonotype: A far larger clone is off by one base, so a read error is likely. The chain employs TRBV7-2 and TRBJ2-5; perhaps TRBD2 as D (6 bases). This CDR3 has 12 amino acids. Germline-derived CDR1 and CDR2 are SGHTA and FQGNSA. The CDR3 reads CACSIAGETQYF. The CDR3 DNA sequence: TGTGCCTGCAGCATCGCGGGGGAGACCCAGTACTTC.

This clonotype was counted only a few times. The chain is built from TRBV25-1 and TRBJ1-2; tentatively, D is TRBD1 (6 bases). CDR1 is MGHDK and CDR2 is SYGVNS in the germline V gene. V gave up 5 bases and J gave up 3 bases, with 16 bases separating them. The CDR3 loop spans 15 amino acids. The CDR3 coding sequence is TGTGCCAGCAGTAAAGGACAGACTGGCGACTATGGCTACACCTTC. It codes for CASSKGQTGDYGYTF.

This clonotype was observed at least ten times. The genes are TRBV3-1 and TRBJ1-5; TRBD1 agrees at 7 bases. Germline V gives CDR1 LGHDT, CDR2 YNNKEL (reference sequence). This CDR3 is built from 16 residues. The V gene end was trimmed by 2 bases and the J gene end by 7 bases; junction bases not matched to a gene: 11. CDR3 bases: TGTGCCAGCAGCCAAAGGTCGACAGGGTCTAAGCAGCCCCAGCATTTT. It encodes CASSQRSTGSKQPQHF. The full variable domain, rest sourced from reference TRBV3-1 and TRBJ1-5, is DTAVSQTPKYLVTQMGNDKSIKCEQNLGHDTMYWYKQDSKKFLKIMFSYNNKELIINETVPNRFSPKSPDKAHLNLHINSLELGDSAVYFCASSQRSTGSKQPQHFGDGTRLSIL.

V gene TRBV10-3 combines with J gene TRBJ1-2; TRBD1 is a possible D gene (6 bases). The V gene's germline CDR1 is ENHRY and CDR2 SYGVKD. The CDR3 loop spans 16 amino acids. Trimming stripped 2 bases from V and 2 bases from J, with 15 bases between. The CDR3 loop reads CAISELRTVSNYGYTF. CDR3 DNA: TGTGCCATCAGTGAGCTCCGGACAGTTTCAAACTATGGCTACACCTTC.

Ten or more counts support this clonotype. The chain joins TRBV7-2 to TRBJ2-3; TRBD2 agrees at 7 bases. The CDR3 length is 17 residues. With 4 bases clipped from V and 0 bases from J, the junction kept 10 bases outside the gene matches. Germline V gene lookup returns CDR1 SGHTA and CDR2 FQGNSA. The CDR3 sequence is CASSSWEGGWSTDTQYF. In nucleotides, the CDR3 is TGTGCCAGCAGCTCCTGGGAGGGAGGGTGGAGCACAGATACGCAGTATTTT. The full variable domain, rest sourced from reference TRBV7-2 and TRBJ2-3, is GAGVSQSPSNKVTEKGKDVELRCDPISGHTALYWYRQSLGQGLEFLIYFQGNSAPDKSGLPSDRFSAERTGGSVSTLTIQRTQQEDSAVYLCASSSWEGGWSTDTQYFGPGTRLTVL.

This clonotype was recorded many times. The rearrangement joins TRBV7-9 to TRBJ2-3; D gene uncertain. This CDR3 comprises 11 residues. CDR1 is SEHNR, CDR2 FQNEAQ, per germline (reference sequence). The V gene lost 8 bases and the J gene lost 6 bases, with 9 bases spanning the gap. Here the CDR3 reads CASQTSDTQYF. The CDR3 DNA reads TGTGCCAGCCAGACCTCGGATACGCAGTATTTT. Full variable domain (outside the CDR3, taken from reference TRBV7-9 and TRBJ2-3): DTGVSQNPRHKITKRGQNVTFRCDPISEHNRLYWYRQTLGQGPEFLTYFQNEAQLEKSRLLSDRFSAERPKGSFSTLEIQRTEQGDSAMYLCASQTSDTQYFGPGTRLTVL.

The chain carries TRBV6-1 and TRBJ2-3, with 7 nucleotides matching TRBD2. The CDR3 loop spans 16 amino acids. From germline, CDR1 is MNHNS and CDR2 SASEGT. Trimming at V came to 6 bases and at J to 0 bases, leaving 9 bases not matched to a gene. This CDR3 reads CASRWTSLKSTDTQYF. CDR3 nucleotides: TGTGCCAGCAGGTGGACTAGTCTGAAAAGCACAGATACGCAGTATTTT.

This clonotype was observed at least ten times. The chain links TRBV11-2 to TRBJ2-3; D perhaps matches TRBD2 (5 bases). The ends were cut back, 0 bases at V and 1 base at J, with 17 bases in the middle. CDR1 is SGHAT and CDR2 is FQNNGV in the germline V gene. This CDR3 contains 18 residues. CDR3 sequence: CASSLEGLAQLRTDTQYF. The CDR3 DNA is TGTGCCAGCAGCTTAGAAGGCCTAGCCCAACTCCGCACAGATACGCAGTATTTT.

The gene calls are TRBV19 and TRBJ2-2; D unresolved. Per germline, CDR1 LNHDA and CDR2 SQIVND (reference sequence). This CDR3 has 15 amino acids. Deletions cut 7 bases from V and 4 bases from J, with 16 bases between. This chain's CDR3 is CASTAGWKGTGELFF. In nucleotides, the CDR3 is TGTGCCAGTACCGCCGGGTGGAAGGGCACCGGGGAGCTGTTTTTT. Variable domain in full (rest from reference TRBV19 and TRBJ2-2): DGGITQSPKYLFRKEGQNVTLSCEQNLNHDAMYWYRQDPGQGLRLIYYSQIVNDFQKGDIAEGYSVSREKKESFPLTVTSAQKNPTAFYLCASTAGWKGTGELFFGEGSRLTVL.

This clonotype was seen only a few times. The rearrangement links TRBV29-1 to TRBJ2-6; D is perhaps TRBD1 (5 bases). Germline CDR1 is SQVTM and CDR2 is ANQGSEA. V dropped 5 bases and J dropped 0 bases, with 11 bases sitting between them. CDR3 size: 15 residues. DNA of the CDR3: TGCAGCGTTCGGCAGGGCAACTCTGGGGCCAACGTCCTGACTTTC. It specifies CSVRQGNSGANVLTF.

V and J are TRBV4-1 and TRBJ1-2; D gene uncertain. The V and J ends lost 0 bases and 2 bases respectively, with 10 bases between them. Per the germline V gene, CDR1 is MGHRA and CDR2 is YSYEKL. The CDR3 covers 15 residues. For the CDR3, the DNA is TGCGCCAGCAGCCAAGATGGAACGGTAAACTATGGCTACACCTTC. Residues: CASSQDGTVNYGYTF.

This clonotype came up many times. This sequence joins TRBV2 and TRBJ1-5; D gene ambiguous. Trimming took off 3 bases at V and 10 bases at J, with 10 bases between the two ends. Germline V gene data show CDR1 as SNHLY and CDR2 as FYNNEI. This CDR3 spans 12 amino acids. CDR3 coding DNA: TGTGCCAGCAGTGACGGGCCCGACCCCCAGCATTTT. As protein: CASSDGPDPQHF.

This clonotype occurred many times. The chain couples TRBV24-1 to TRBJ2-1; possibly TRBD2 for D (5 bases). CDR1 is KGHDR, CDR2 SFDVKD, per germline. Trimming removed 7 bases at V and 2 bases at J, with 5 bases between. The CDR3 loop spans 12 amino acids. This CDR3 reads CATSGAYNEQFF. In DNA, the CDR3 is TGTGCCACCAGCGGGGCCTACAATGAGCAGTTCTTC.

This clonotype showed up just a few times. This chain uses TRBV12-3 or TRBV12-4 with TRBJ2-7; TRBD1 aligns across 10 bases. The CDR3 sequence is 18 residues long. J was trimmed by 3 bases and V by 7 bases; bases with no gene match: 18. CDR3 sequence: CASNLDRGLGYTLYEQYF. CDR3 in DNA: TGTGCCAGCAATCTGGACAGGGGGTTGGGCTATACCCTCTACGAGCAGTACTTC.

This clonotype was detected many times. The rearrangement joins TRBV5-1 to TRBJ2-7; no firm D call. V was shortened by 1 base and J by 0 bases, with 11 bases between the two germline ends. Germline CDR1 SGHRS, CDR2 YFSETQ. The CDR3 is 15 amino acids. The CDR3 here is CASSLPGTSSYEQYF. The CDR3 region has the DNA TGCGCCAGCAGCTTGCCAGGAACAAGCTCCTACGAGCAGTACTTC.